These 18 T cell receptor beta chains were all obtained from the same sample, sequenced in a study of blood T cell repertoires in COVID-19. Assay used: immunoSEQ multiplex PCR; TCRdb lists only in-frame clones, some missing. The sample yields about 180,000 clones, around 85% seen once. Sequencing was performed on peripheral blood. The receptors stem from a man between 65 and 80 years old with active or convalescent COVID-19.

The genes are TRBV18 and TRBJ1-3; D unresolved. The ends were cut back, 2 bases at V and 0 bases at J, with 5 bases in the middle. The germline V gene encodes CDR1 KGHSH and CDR2 LQKENI. The CDR3 covers 14 residues. The CDR3 reads CASSPFNSGNTIYF. The CDR3 DNA reads as TGTGCCAGCTCACCATTCAACTCTGGAAACACCATATATTTT.

This clone was seen many times. The chain has TRBV5-6 and TRBJ2-2, with 9 bases aligning to TRBD1. In germline, CDR1 is SGHDT, CDR2 YYEEEE. CDR3 length: 14 residues. Trimming removed 3 bases from V and 7 bases from J; junction bases left unmatched: 4. The CDR3, as DNA: TGTGCCAGCAGCTCTACAGGGGGCTACGGGGAGCTGTTTTTT. Its protein is CASSSTGGYGELFF.

This clone has a single count. The rearrangement uses TRBV18 and TRBJ1-5; the match to TRBD1 covers 7 bases. V was clipped by 5 bases and J by 6 bases; unmatched bases: 7. The CDR3 is made up of 14 amino acids. Germline CDR1 and CDR2: KGHSH and LQKENI. The CDR3 DNA reads TGTGCCAGCTCATTACAGACAGGGCGTCAGCCCCAGCATTTT. It specifies CASSLQTGRQPQHF.

The rearrangement uses TRBV25-1 and TRBJ1-2; 7 bases agree with TRBD1. This CDR3 has 14 residues. Germline assignment: CDR1 MGHDK and CDR2 SYGVNS. V shed 2 bases, J shed 7 bases, and the junction held 7 bases outside the gene matches. The CDR3 protein is CASSERDREAGYTF. The CDR3 nucleotides are TGTGCCAGCAGTGAACGAGACAGGGAGGCTGGCTACACCTTC.

CDR3 DNA: TGTGCCAGCAGTAGACAGGGAGTTGATCAGCCCCAGCATTTT. Translation gives CASSRQGVDQPQHF. The chain joins TRBV6-5 to TRBJ1-5; 7 bases map to TRBD1. The CDR3 has 14 amino acids. Trimming at V came to 5 bases and at J to 5 bases, leaving 6 bases not matched to a gene. CDR1 is MNHEY, CDR2 SVGAGI, per germline.

J is TRBJ2-7 and V is TRBV3-1 (or the pseudogene TRBV3-2), with a possible D match to TRBD1 (6 bases). This CDR3 contains 17 residues. From germline, CDR1 is LGHDT and CDR2 YNNKEL (reference sequence). Between the trimmed V and J ends, which lost 0 bases and 2 bases, there was a span of 17 bases. CDR3 coding DNA: TGTGCCAGCAGCCAAGACGCTGAAGTGACAGGAACCTACGAGCAGTACTTC. This sequence encodes CASSQDAEVTGTYEQYF.

The chain combines TRBV2 with TRBJ1-1; unclear D gene. Germline CDR1 and CDR2: SNHLY and FYNNEI. The CDR3 loop spans 13 amino acids. V lost 3 bases to trimming and J lost 4 bases, with 9 bases between them. CDR3 in DNA: TGTGCCAGCAGTGAGTTCCCGGGCACTGAAGCTTTCTTT. Amino acids: CASSEFPGTEAFF.

CDR3 protein: CASRLAGDDTQYF. DNA for the CDR3: TGTGCCAGCCGACTAGCGGGAGACGATACGCAGTATTTT. This chain connects TRBV7-3 to TRBJ2-3; 12 nucleotides line up with TRBD2. V dropped 8 bases and J dropped 6; count of bases not matched to a gene: 3. The germline gives CDR1 SGHTA, CDR2 FQGTGA. This CDR3 contains 13 residues.

The V call is TRBV9, the J call TRBJ2-7, with 12 nucleotides matching TRBD2. Germline CDR1 SGDLS, CDR2 YYNGEE. The V and J ends lost 0 bases and 5 bases, in that order; junction bases with no gene match: 9. The length of the CDR3 is 17 residues. CDR3 loop: CASSVGLAGGPRNEQYF. In DNA, the CDR3 is TGTGCCAGCAGCGTAGGTCTAGCGGGAGGGCCTCGGAACGAGCAGTACTTC.

The chain joins TRBV5-5 to TRBJ2-7; 7 bases agree with TRBD1. Per germline, CDR1 SGHKS and CDR2 YYEKEE (reference sequence). This CDR3 spans 14 amino acids. J was trimmed by 1 base and V by 0 bases; bases with no gene match: 1. CDR3 in amino acids: CASSLGQGSYEQYF. In DNA, the CDR3 is TGTGCCAGCAGCTTGGGACAGGGATCCTACGAGCAGTACTTC.

The chain links TRBV28 to TRBJ2-3, with 11 bases fitting TRBD2. The V and J ends lost 5 bases and 5 bases, in that order; junction bases with no gene match: 6. Germline assignment: CDR1 MDHEN and CDR2 SYDVKM. The CDR3 is made up of 15 amino acids. CDR3 loop: CASSVSGRARDTQYF. CDR3 bases: TGTGCCAGCAGTGTTAGCGGGAGGGCCAGAGATACGCAGTATTTT.

Concerning this clone: It is unclear where the CDR3 begins or ends on the DNA, so no DNA is shown, and the CDR3 is as TCRdb lists it. V is TRBV28 and J is TRBJ1-1; TRBD1 was called by the table and not checked on the DNA. The CDR3 contains 14 residues when both ends are counted. From germline, CDR1 is MDHEN and CDR2 SYDVKM. The CDR3 loop reads CASSSSGQNTEAFF.

V gene TRBV11-3 combines with J gene TRBJ2-7; TRBD1 matches at 8 bases. CDR3 length equals 14 residues. CDR1 is SGHNT and CDR2 is YENEEA in the germline V gene. With V trimmed by 5 bases and J by 5 bases, 8 bases remained unmatched. The CDR3 DNA follows: TGTGCCAGCAGCCGCCGGGACAGGCACAACGAGCAGTACTTC. It yields the protein CASSRRDRHNEQYF.

This clone was seen only a few times. V gene TRBV9 combines with J gene TRBJ1-3, with no clear D. Germline CDR1 and CDR2: SGDLS and YYNGEE. The V end was cut by 4 bases, the J end by 2 bases, with 7 bases between. The CDR3 has 13 amino acids. In DNA form, the CDR3 reads TGTGCCAGCAGCCCCCCGGCTGGAAACACCATATATTTT. Protein: CASSPPAGNTIYF.

V usage is TRBV4-1 and J usage is TRBJ2-1; D remains unclear. The CDR3 is 12 amino acids. The germline V gene encodes CDR1 MGHRA and CDR2 YSYEKL. V was trimmed by 1 base and J by 7 bases, leaving 5 bases between them. CDR3 sequence (DNA): TGCGCCAGCAGCCAAGTATATAATGAGCAGTTCTTC. Its protein is CASSQVYNEQFF.

This clone appeared once. V and J are TRBV6-1 and TRBJ1-4; maybe TRBD1 (6 bases). The CDR3 extends over 15 amino acids. Trimming left V 4 bases short and J 0 bases short, with 9 bases between. Germline CDR1 and CDR2: MNHNS and SASEGT. CDR3 DNA sequence: TGTGCCAGCAGTGGGGGGCCGGCAACTAATGAAAAACTGTTTTTT. It specifies CASSGGPATNEKLFF.

This sequence joins TRBV20-1 and TRBJ1-4; D ambiguous. Trimming took 5 bases from V and 5 from J, leaving 3 bases between them. This CDR3 spans 10 amino acids. Germline loops: CDR1 DFQATT, CDR2 SNEGSKA (reference sequence). The CDR3 region has the DNA TGCAGTGCTCAAAATGAAAAACTGTTTTTT. Its translation is CSAQNEKLFF.

The V and J genes are TRBV7-8 and TRBJ1-5; no firm D call. The CDR3 runs to 18 residues. Trimming removed 5 bases from V and 0 bases from J, with 20 bases in between. Per germline, CDR1 SGHVS and CDR2 FQNEAQ. CDR3: CASSLGGRGINSNQPQHF. The DNA for the CDR3 is TGTGCCAGCAGCCTAGGAGGTCGGGGAATAAATAGCAATCAGCCCCAGCATTTT.